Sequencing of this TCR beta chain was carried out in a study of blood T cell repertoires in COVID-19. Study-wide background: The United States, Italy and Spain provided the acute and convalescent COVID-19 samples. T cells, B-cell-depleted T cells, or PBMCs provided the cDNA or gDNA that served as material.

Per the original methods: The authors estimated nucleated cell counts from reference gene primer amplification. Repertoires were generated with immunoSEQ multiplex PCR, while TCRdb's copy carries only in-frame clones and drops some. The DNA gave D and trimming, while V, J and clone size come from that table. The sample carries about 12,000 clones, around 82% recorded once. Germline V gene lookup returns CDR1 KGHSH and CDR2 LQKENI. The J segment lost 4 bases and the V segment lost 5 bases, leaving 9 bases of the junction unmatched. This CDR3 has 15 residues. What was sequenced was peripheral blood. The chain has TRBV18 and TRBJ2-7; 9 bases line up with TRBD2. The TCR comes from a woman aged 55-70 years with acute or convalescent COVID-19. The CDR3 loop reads CASSGQRGAGYEQYF. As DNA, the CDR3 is TGTGCCAGCTCAGGGCAGCGGGGGGCCGGGTACGAGCAGTACTTC.